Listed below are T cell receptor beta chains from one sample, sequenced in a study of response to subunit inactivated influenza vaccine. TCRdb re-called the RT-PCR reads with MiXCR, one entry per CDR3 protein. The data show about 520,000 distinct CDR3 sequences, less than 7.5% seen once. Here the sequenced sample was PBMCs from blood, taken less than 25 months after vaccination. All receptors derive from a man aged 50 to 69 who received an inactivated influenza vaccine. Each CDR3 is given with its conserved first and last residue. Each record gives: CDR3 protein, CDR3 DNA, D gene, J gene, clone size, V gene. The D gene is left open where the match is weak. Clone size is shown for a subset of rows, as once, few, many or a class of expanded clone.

CDR3 protein: CASSQSPSSYNEQFF
CDR3 DNA: TGCGCCAGCAGCCAATCTCCGAGCTCCTACAATGAGCAGTTCTTC
D gene: NA
J gene: TRBJ2-1
clone size: NA
V gene: TRBV5-1

CDR3 protein: CASSTGGLYNEQFF
CDR3 DNA: TGTGCCAGTAGTACTGGGGGGCTTTACAATGAGCAGTTCTTC
D gene: NA
J gene: TRBJ2-1
clone size: many
V gene: TRBV19

CDR3 protein: CATSRDLGPQSF
CDR3 DNA: TGTGCCACCAGCAGAGATCTGGGACCTCAGTCCTTC
D gene: NA
J gene: TRBJ1-2
clone size: NA
V gene: TRBV15

CDR3 protein: CSARGRLAGLRETQYF
CDR3 DNA: TGCAGTGCTAGAGGAAGGCTAGCGGGGCTGAGGGAGACCCAGTACTTC
D gene: TRBD2
J gene: TRBJ2-5
clone size: NA
V gene: TRBV20-1

CDR3 protein: CASSLAARGQGGEQFF
CDR3 DNA: TGTGCCAGCAGCTTAGCGGCGCGGGGGCAAGGGGGTGAGCAGTTCTTC
D gene: NA
J gene: TRBJ2-1
clone size: NA
V gene: TRBV7-8

CDR3 protein: CASSRASFVGELFF
CDR3 DNA: TGTGCCAGTTCCCGAGCTAGTTTCGTCGGGGAGCTGTTTTTT
D gene: NA
J gene: TRBJ2-2
clone size: NA
V gene: TRBV19

CDR3 protein: CATVLKDRMNTEAFF
CDR3 DNA: TGCGCCACGGTACTGAAGGACAGGATGAACACTGAAGCTTTCTTT
D gene: TRBD1
J gene: TRBJ1-1
clone size: NA
V gene: TRBV10-1

CDR3 protein: CSVDVRGNTGELFF
CDR3 DNA: TGCAGCGTTGATGTGCGGGGGAACACCGGGGAGCTGTTTTTT
D gene: NA
J gene: TRBJ2-2
clone size: NA
V gene: TRBV29-1

CDR3 protein: CSARDGRLAGLKQETQYF
CDR3 DNA: TGCAGTGCTAGAGATGGGAGACTAGCGGGGTTAAAACAAGAGACCCAGTACTTC
D gene: TRBD2
J gene: TRBJ2-5
clone size: NA
V gene: TRBV20-1

CDR3 protein: CASSPGQGYGYGYTF
CDR3 DNA: TGTGCCAGCAGCCCGGGGCAGGGCTATGGGTATGGCTACACCTTC
D gene: NA
J gene: TRBJ1-2
clone size: few
V gene: TRBV5-5

CDR3 protein: CASSGAFVRGDRNEQFF
CDR3 DNA: TGTGCCAGCAGTGGGGCCTTTGTACGTGGAGATCGGAATGAGCAGTTCTTC
D gene: NA
J gene: TRBJ2-1
clone size: NA
V gene: TRBV12-3/TRBV12-4

CDR3 protein: CASTIKGRGLYGYTF
CDR3 DNA: TGTGCCAGCACGATAAAGGGCAGGGGGCTGTATGGCTACACCTTC
D gene: TRBD1
J gene: TRBJ1-2
clone size: few
V gene: TRBV2

CDR3 protein: CATSDPQGPRGNEQFF
CDR3 DNA: TGTGCCACCAGTGACCCACAGGGTCCAAGGGGGAATGAGCAGTTCTTC
D gene: NA
J gene: TRBJ2-1
clone size: NA
V gene: TRBV24-1

CDR3 protein: CAISDEGARTEAFF
CDR3 DNA: TGTGCCATCAGTGATGAGGGGGCGCGCACTGAAGCTTTCTTT
D gene: TRBD1
J gene: TRBJ1-1
clone size: many
V gene: TRBV10-3

CDR3 protein: CASMHPPNEQFF
CDR3 DNA: TGTGCCAGCATGCACCCCCCCAATGAGCAGTTCTTC
D gene: NA
J gene: TRBJ2-1
clone size: many
V gene: TRBV12-3/TRBV12-4

CDR3 protein: CSARSGYEQYF
CDR3 DNA: TGCAGTGCTAGGTCCGGTTACGAGCAGTACTTC
D gene: NA
J gene: TRBJ2-7
clone size: NA
V gene: TRBV20-1

CDR3 protein: CASSLETTLNEKLFF
CDR3 DNA: TGTGCCAGCAGTTTAGAGACGACACTTAATGAAAAACTGTTTTTT
D gene: NA
J gene: TRBJ1-4
clone size: many
V gene: TRBV28

CDR3 protein: CASSDWASAQYF
CDR3 DNA: TGTGCCAGCAGCGACTGGGCTAGTGCGCAGTATTTT
D gene: NA
J gene: TRBJ2-3
clone size: NA
V gene: TRBV28

CDR3 protein: CASRRIFAGAYNEQFF
CDR3 DNA: TGTGCCAGCAGGCGCATATTTGCGGGAGCCTACAATGAGCAGTTCTTC
D gene: TRBD2
J gene: TRBJ2-1
clone size: few
V gene: TRBV27

CDR3 protein: CASSLGQIGGYTF
CDR3 DNA: TGTGCCAGCAGTTTAGGCCAGATTGGTGGCTACACCTTC
D gene: NA
J gene: TRBJ1-2
clone size: NA
V gene: TRBV12-3/TRBV12-4

CDR3 protein: CASSPDTRTGYTF
CDR3 DNA: TGTGCCAGCAGCCCCGACACGCGAACTGGCTACACCTTC
D gene: NA
J gene: TRBJ1-2
clone size: many
V gene: TRBV7-9

CDR3 protein: CASSSGPLSTDTQYF
CDR3 DNA: TGTGCCAGCAGCTCCGGGCCCCTGAGTACAGATACGCAGTATTTT
D gene: NA
J gene: TRBJ2-3
clone size: many
V gene: TRBV7-9